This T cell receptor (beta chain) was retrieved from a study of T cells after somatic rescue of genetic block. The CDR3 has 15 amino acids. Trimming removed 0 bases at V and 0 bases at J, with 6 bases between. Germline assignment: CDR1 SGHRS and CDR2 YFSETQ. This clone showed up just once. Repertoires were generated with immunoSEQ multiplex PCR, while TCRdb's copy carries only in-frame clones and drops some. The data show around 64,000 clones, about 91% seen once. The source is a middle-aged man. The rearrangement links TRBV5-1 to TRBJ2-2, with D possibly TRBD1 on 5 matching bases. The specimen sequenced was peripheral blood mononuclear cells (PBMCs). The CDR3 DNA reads TGCGCCAGCAGCTTGGGACAGCCGAACACCGGGGAGCTGTTTTTT. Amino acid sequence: CASSLGQPNTGELFF. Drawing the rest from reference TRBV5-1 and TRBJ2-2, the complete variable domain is KAGVTQTPRYLIKTRGQQVTLSCSPISGHRSVSWYQQTPGQGLQFLFEYFSETQRNKGNFPGRFSGRQFSNSRSEMNVSTLELGDSALYLCASSLGQPNTGELFFGEGSRLTVL.